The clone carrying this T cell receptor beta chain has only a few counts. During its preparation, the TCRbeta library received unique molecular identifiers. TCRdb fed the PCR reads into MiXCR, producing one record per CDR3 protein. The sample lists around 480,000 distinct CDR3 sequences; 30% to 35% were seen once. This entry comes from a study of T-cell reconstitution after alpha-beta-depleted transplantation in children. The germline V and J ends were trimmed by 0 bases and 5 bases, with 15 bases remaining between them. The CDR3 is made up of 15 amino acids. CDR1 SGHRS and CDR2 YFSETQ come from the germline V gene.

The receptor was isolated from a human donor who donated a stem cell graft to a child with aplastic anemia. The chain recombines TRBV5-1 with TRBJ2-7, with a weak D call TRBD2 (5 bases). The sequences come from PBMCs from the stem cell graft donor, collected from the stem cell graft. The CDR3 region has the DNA TGCGCCAGCAGCTTGGTAGGCGGGCCTTGGGACGAGCAGTACTTC. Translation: CASSLVGGPWDEQYF. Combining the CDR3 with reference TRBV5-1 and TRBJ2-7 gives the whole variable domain KAGVTQTPRYLIKTRGQQVTLSCSPISGHRSVSWYQQTPGQGLQFLFEYFSETQRNKGNFPGRFSGRQFSNSRSEMNVSTLELGDSALYLCASSLVGGPWDEQYFGPGTRLTVT.